This TCR beta chain appears in the sequencing data of a study of blood T cell repertoires in COVID-19. Overall study context: The samples span acute and convalescent COVID-19 from the United States, Italy and Spain. Sources were T cells, B-cell-depleted T cells, or PBMCs; the material itself was cDNA or gDNA.

Authors' methods: Estimates of nucleated cell counts were drawn from the amplification of reference gene primers. Profiling relied on immunoSEQ multiplex PCR, and the TCRdb table lists in-frame clones only, not all of them. D and trimming were read from the DNA, whereas the V and J calls and clone size are those reported in that table. The sample shows approximately 140,000 clones, 70% to 85% of them seen only once. This CDR3 contains 14 residues. The V segment lost 2 bases and the J segment 7 bases; nucleotides outside the gene matches: 3. CDR1 and CDR2 from the germline V gene are SGHRS and YFSETQ.

The receptor was isolated from a man in his 60s with acute or convalescent COVID-19. The sequencing sample was made of peripheral blood. This sequence joins TRBV5-1 and TRBJ1-6; 7 bases are shared with TRBD1. The CDR3 coding sequence is TGCGCCAGCAGCTTAGGACAGGAGAATTCACCCCTCCACTTT. Its translation is CASSLGQENSPLHF. Using reference TRBV5-1 and TRBJ1-6 for the parts outside the CDR3, the full variable domain is KAGVTQTPRYLIKTRGQQVTLSCSPISGHRSVSWYQQTPGQGLQFLFEYFSETQRNKGNFPGRFSGRQFSNSRSEMNVSTLELGDSALYLCASSLGQENSPLHFGNGTRLTVT.